These 22 T cell receptor beta chains came from one sample sequenced in a study of T cells in lung cancer brain metastases. Sequencing used immunoSEQ multiplex PCR; TCRdb keeps in-frame clones, though not all of them. The table has some 7,000 clones, 75% to 90% seen once. The sequenced material came from tumor tissue from the primary lung tumor. The receptors originated from a man in his fifties or sixties with non-small cell lung cancer.

The chain employs TRBV7-2 and TRBJ1-1, with no clear D. The V gene lost 1 base and the J gene lost 10 bases, with 10 bases spanning the gap. Germline assignment: CDR1 SGHTA and CDR2 FQGNSA. The CDR3 extends over 12 amino acids. CDR3 sequence: CASSLGIRVAFF. In DNA form, the CDR3 reads TGTGCCAGCAGCTTAGGAATCCGGGTAGCTTTCTTT. The whole variable domain, filled in from reference TRBV7-2 and TRBJ1-1, reads GAGVSQSPSNKVTEKGKDVELRCDPISGHTALYWYRQSLGQGLEFLIYFQGNSAPDKSGLPSDRFSAERTGGSVSTLTIQRTQQEDSAVYLCASSLGIRVAFFGQGTRLTVV.

The chain couples TRBV27 to TRBJ1-1, with a tentative D call TRBD1 (6 bases). From germline, CDR1 is MNHEY and CDR2 SMNVEV (reference sequence). CDR3 length: 13 amino acids. With 4 bases removed from V and 10 bases from J, the gap between germline ends came to 16 bases. The CDR3 reads CASSSYRERGAFF. DNA for the CDR3: TGTGCCAGCAGTTCCTACAGGGAGAGGGGAGCTTTCTTT.

The chain combines TRBV6-1 with TRBJ1-1; D call uncertain. Germline CDR1 MNHNS, CDR2 SASEGT. The CDR3 has 12 residues. Trimming removed 7 bases at V and 7 bases at J, with 13 bases between. Here the CDR3 DNA reads TGTGCCAGCACCTCGGGCCGTTTTGAAGCTTTCTTT. Translated: CASTSGRFEAFF.

The genes are TRBV6-5 and TRBJ1-2, with TRBD1 matching over 9 bases. CDR3 length equals 15 residues. Germline lookup yields CDR1 MNHEY and CDR2 SVGAGI. With 2 bases clipped from V and 2 bases from J, the junction kept 3 bases outside the gene matches. CDR3 residues: CASSYRGQGNYGYTF. CDR3 DNA: TGTGCCAGCAGTTACCGGGGACAGGGAAACTATGGCTACACCTTC.

The V and J genes are TRBV30 and TRBJ1-6; no firm D call. This CDR3 is built from 16 residues. V was pared by 2 bases and J by 8 bases, with 19 bases between. Germline lookup yields CDR1 GTSNPN and CDR2 SVGIG (reference sequence). The CDR3 DNA reads TGTGCCTGGAGTCGGTCGATCTCGCCCGGGGATTCACCCCTCCACTTT. Translating gives CAWSRSISPGDSPLHF.

V gene TRBV20-1 combines with J gene TRBJ1-6; no clear D. Looked up from germline, CDR1 is DFQATT and CDR2 is SNEGSKA (reference sequence). Trimming shortened V by 0 bases and J by 16 bases, and 10 bases separated the two germline ends. There are 11 residues in the CDR3. CDR3: CSARDLGWLHF. The CDR3 coding sequence is TGCAGTGCTAGAGATCTTGGATGGCTCCACTTT.

The chain links TRBV18 to TRBJ2-3, with a possible D match to TRBD2 (7 bases). The CDR3 consists of 15 residues. The V end lost 6 bases, the J end lost 2 bases, and 15 bases lay between the germline ends. CDR1 and CDR2 (germline): KGHSH, LQKENI. The CDR3 DNA follows: TGTGCCAGCTCCGGGGGGCAGTTGGTCACAGATACGCAGTATTTT. It translates to CASSGGQLVTDTQYF.

The rearrangement links TRBV18 to TRBJ1-5, with unresolved D. CDR3 length: 16 residues. The ends were cut back, 6 bases at V and 4 bases at J, with 19 bases in the middle. Looked up from germline, CDR1 is KGHSH and CDR2 is LQKENI. The CDR3 nucleotides read TGTGCCAGCTCCCCAACAGCCCGAGCGGGGAATCAGCCCCAGCATTTT. As protein: CASSPTARAGNQPQHF. The variable domain in full, with the rest retrieved from reference TRBV18 and TRBJ1-5, is NAGVMQNPRHLVRRRGQEARLRCSPMKGHSHVYWYRQLPEEGLKFMVYLQKENIIDESGMPKERFSAEFPKEGPSILRIQQVVRGDSAAYFCASSPTARAGNQPQHFGDGTRLSIL.

In its sample, this clone was seen a few times. The chain joins TRBV18 to TRBJ1-5, with D uncertain. The germline gives CDR1 KGHSH, CDR2 LQKENI. V dropped 5 bases and J dropped 6 bases, with 17 bases sitting between them. There are 15 residues in the CDR3. This CDR3 is CASSAKVGAGQPQHF. The CDR3 DNA reads TGTGCCAGCTCAGCCAAGGTGGGAGCGGGTCAGCCCCAGCATTTT.

This clone appeared once. The V and J genes are TRBV5-1 and TRBJ2-7, with a weak D call TRBD2 (6 bases). Germline V gene sequence: CDR1 SGHRS, CDR2 YFSETQ. Trimming removed 0 bases from V and 1 base from J, with 11 bases in between. The CDR3 spans 15 residues. The CDR3 here is CASSLGGVGSYEQYF. CDR3 nucleotides: TGCGCCAGCAGCTTGGGGGGGGTAGGTTCCTACGAGCAGTACTTC.

This chain joins TRBV5-4 and TRBJ2-5; D uncertain. The CDR3 length is 14 residues. CDR1 SGHNT and CDR2 YYREEE come from the germline V gene (reference sequence). V was shortened by 0 bases and J by 3 bases, with 9 bases between the two germline ends. The CDR3 DNA follows: TGTGCCAGCAGCTTGGCCGGACCAAAAGAGACCCAGTACTTC. Its translation is CASSLAGPKETQYF.

The V call is TRBV18, the J call TRBJ1-6; TRBD1 aligns across 7 bases. This CDR3 contains 17 residues. J gave up 6 bases and V 0 bases, and 8 bases lay outside the gene matches. Germline CDR1 and CDR2: KGHSH and LQKENI. The CDR3 DNA follows: TGTGCCAGCTCACCACCGACAGGGACTTTGGGTAATTCACCCCTCCACTTT. It codes for CASSPPTGTLGNSPLHF.

This chain connects TRBV2 to TRBJ2-7; D remains unclear. V was cut by 8 bases and J by 4 bases, with 15 bases left in between. Germline V lookup: CDR1 SNHLY, CDR2 FYNNEI. CDR3 size: 13 residues. In DNA form, the CDR3 reads TGTGCCAGCGTCCCGACATCTAGATACGAGCAGTACTTC. It codes for CASVPTSRYEQYF.

The gene calls are TRBV5-1 and TRBJ1-2; no clear D. Trimming left V 4 bases short and J 6 bases short, with 19 bases between. The CDR3 runs to 15 residues. CDR1 is SGHRS, CDR2 YFSETQ, per germline. The CDR3 region has the DNA TGCGCCAGCAGCCCCAATGGAGCGTTAGCTAATGGCTACACCTTC. It is translated as CASSPNGALANGYTF.

The sample holds one count of this clone. This chain uses TRBV5-1 with TRBJ2-7; 15 nucleotides match TRBD2. Looked up from germline, CDR1 is SGHRS and CDR2 is YFSETQ. After removal of 3 bases from V and 6 bases from J, the junction contained 4 bases not matched to a gene. The CDR3 is 15 amino acids. The DNA of the CDR3 is TGCGCCAGCAGCTCAAGGACTAGCGGGGGGGCCGAGCAGTACTTC. This codes for CASSSRTSGGAEQYF.

This clone was seen just once. The chain carries TRBV29-1 and TRBJ2-5; D is undetermined. The V and J ends lost 5 bases and 1 base respectively, with 8 bases between them. CDR1 is SQVTM and CDR2 is ANQGSEA in the germline V gene. The CDR3 consists of 12 residues. The CDR3 bases are TGCAGCGTTCAGAGAGGCCAAGAGACCCAGTACTTC. Protein product: CSVQRGQETQYF.

The chain joins TRBV6-5 to TRBJ1-1; D is ambiguous. Trimming pared 5 bases from V and 6 bases from J, leaving 13 bases between. Germline CDR1 MNHEY, CDR2 SVGAGI. The CDR3 totals 13 residues. The CDR3 DNA reads as TGTGCCAGCAGTCCCCGCCGCAGACCTGAAGCTTTCTTT. Amino acids: CASSPRRRPEAFF.

This clone was counted once. V is TRBV19 and J is TRBJ1-5; maybe TRBD1 (5 bases). The V and J ends lost 0 bases and 3 bases respectively, with 15 bases between them. Germline values: CDR1 LNHDA, CDR2 SQIVND (reference sequence). This CDR3 contains 17 residues. The DNA for the CDR3 is TGTGCCAGTAGTATAGATCCGGGACTGCAGCCCAATCAGCCCCAGCATTTT. This codes for CASSIDPGLQPNQPQHF.

V gene TRBV25-1 combines with J gene TRBJ1-6; no firm D call. The CDR3 totals 13 residues. Looked up from germline, CDR1 is MGHDK and CDR2 is SYGVNS. With 5 bases removed from V and 5 bases from J, the gap between germline ends came to 7 bases. The CDR3 DNA reads as TGTGCCAGCAGTCCCCGACATAATTCACCCCTCCACTTT. Its translation is CASSPRHNSPLHF.

This clone was observed once. The J gene is TRBJ1-2, the V gene TRBV29-1; TRBD1 might be the D (6 bases). Germline values: CDR1 SQVTM, CDR2 ANQGSEA. CDR3 length: 15 residues. Trimming took 7 bases from V and 2 from J, leaving 20 bases between them. CDR3 bases: TGCAGCGCTGGTCAGGGGACACGTTCCAACTATGGCTACACCTTC. Translation gives CSAGQGTRSNYGYTF. Supplemented by reference TRBV29-1 and TRBJ1-2, the full variable domain reads SAVISQKPSRDICQRGTSLTIQCQVDSQVTMMFWYRQQPGQSLTLIATANQGSEATYESGFVIDKFPISRPNLTFSTLTVSNMSPEDSSIYLCSAGQGTRSNYGYTFGSGTRLTVV.

The chain is built from TRBV9 and TRBJ1-1; 8 positions match TRBD1. The CDR3 loop spans 14 amino acids. Per the germline V gene, CDR1 is SGDLS and CDR2 is YYNGEE. The junction had 8 bases not matched to a gene; V was cut back by 4 bases and J by 6 bases. In DNA, the CDR3 is TGTGCCAGCAGCACAACTGACAGGGGACCTGAAGCTTTCTTT. Amino acid sequence: CASSTTDRGPEAFF.

The chain joins TRBV5-1 to TRBJ2-3; D remains unclear. V lost 4 bases, J lost 0 bases, and 9 bases lay in between. The CDR3 covers 14 residues. Germline V gives CDR1 SGHRS, CDR2 YFSETQ. The CDR3 loop is CASSPRPSTDTQYF. The CDR3 bases are TGCGCCAGCAGCCCCCGACCAAGCACAGATACGCAGTATTTT.